Detailed here is one T cell receptor (beta chain). Its antigen is unidentified. CDR1 is SGDLS, CDR2 YYNGEE, per germline. Trimming removed 7 bases at V and 4 bases at J, with 9 bases between. The CDR3 runs 12 residues. This specimen belongs to a study of long-term antiretroviral therapy in people with HIV. Study results and caveats: Information on adherence to ART, viral resistance or therapy changes was unavailable. Upon ART, diversity increased but remained lower than transplant donor controls. Collection of the blood, which took place between the mid-2000s and the late 2010s, possibly occurred under older ART regimens.

The run of the v3.0 immunoSEQ assay was at survey level. Assay used: immunoSEQ multiplex PCR; TCRdb lists only in-frame clones, some missing. The data contain 35,000 to 40,000 clones, around 85% of them singletons. The sequencing used unsorted PBMCs, collected 2.2 years after starting antiretroviral therapy. The receptor comes from a man aged 18 to 29 with HIV. The V and J genes are TRBV9 and TRBJ1-3, with D uncertain. CDR3 amino acids: CASSLGGNTIYF. CDR3 bases: TGTGCCAGCTCCTTGGGGGGAAACACCATATATTTT.